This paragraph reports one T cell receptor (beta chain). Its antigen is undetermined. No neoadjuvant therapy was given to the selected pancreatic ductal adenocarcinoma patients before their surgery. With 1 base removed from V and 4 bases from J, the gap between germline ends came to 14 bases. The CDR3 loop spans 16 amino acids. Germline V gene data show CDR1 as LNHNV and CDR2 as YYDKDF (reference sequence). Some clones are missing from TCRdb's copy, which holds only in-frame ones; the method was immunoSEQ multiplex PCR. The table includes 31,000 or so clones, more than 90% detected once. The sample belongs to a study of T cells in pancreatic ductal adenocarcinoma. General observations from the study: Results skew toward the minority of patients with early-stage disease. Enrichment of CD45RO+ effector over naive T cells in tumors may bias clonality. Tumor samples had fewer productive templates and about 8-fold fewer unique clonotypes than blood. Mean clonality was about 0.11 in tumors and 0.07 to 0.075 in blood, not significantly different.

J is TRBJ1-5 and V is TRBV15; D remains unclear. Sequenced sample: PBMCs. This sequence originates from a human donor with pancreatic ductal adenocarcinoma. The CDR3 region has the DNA TGTGCCACCAGCAGAGCCCAATGGACTGGGAATCAGCCCCAGCATTTT. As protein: CATSRAQWTGNQPQHF.